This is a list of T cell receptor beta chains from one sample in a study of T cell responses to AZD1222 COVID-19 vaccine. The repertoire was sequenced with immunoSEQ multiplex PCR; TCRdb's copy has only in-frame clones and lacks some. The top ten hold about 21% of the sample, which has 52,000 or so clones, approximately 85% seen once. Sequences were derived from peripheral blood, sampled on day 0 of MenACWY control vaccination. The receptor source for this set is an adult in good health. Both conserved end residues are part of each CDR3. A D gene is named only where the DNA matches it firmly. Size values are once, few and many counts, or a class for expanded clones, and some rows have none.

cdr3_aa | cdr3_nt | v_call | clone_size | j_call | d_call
CASSLGGLWLRGYNSPLHF | TGTGCCAGCAGTCTCGGGGGACTCTGGCTGAGGGGCTATAATTCACCCCTCCACTTT | TRBV27 | NA | TRBJ1-6 | NA
CASSPLTDEQYF | TGTGCCAGCTCACCACTGACGGACGAGCAGTACTTC | TRBV18 | NA | TRBJ2-7 | NA
CASSLTYQRERADTQYF | TGCGCCAGCAGCTTGACCTACCAGCGGGAGAGAGCTGATACGCAGTATTTT | TRBV5-1 | NA | TRBJ2-3 | TRBD2
CAINPREGGELFF | TGTGCCATCAATCCAAGGGAGGGGGGTGAGCTGTTTTTT | TRBV10-3 | NA | TRBJ2-2 | NA
CASSLWGGSSTDTQYF | TGTGCCAGCAGCTTATGGGGCGGCTCTAGCACAGATACGCAGTATTTT | TRBV7-8 | NA | TRBJ2-3 | NA
CASSPPTSPTEAFF | TGTGCCAGCTCACCACCTACGAGTCCCACTGAAGCTTTCTTT | TRBV18 | once | TRBJ1-1 | NA
CASSLGFYTEAFF | TGTGCCAGCAGCTTAGGATTTTACACTGAAGCTTTCTTT | TRBV13 | once | TRBJ1-1 | NA
CASSGGTGWETQYF | TGTGCCAGCAGCGGGGGGACAGGCTGGGAGACCCAGTACTTC | TRBV7-2 | NA | TRBJ2-5 | TRBD1
CASSQELSDTQYF | TGCGCCAGCAGCCAAGAACTTTCGGATACGCAGTATTTT | TRBV4-3 | NA | TRBJ2-3 | NA
CASSLVSVGELFF | TGTGCCAGCAGCTTGGTTAGCGTCGGGGAGCTGTTTTTT | TRBV5-4 | NA | TRBJ2-2 | NA
CASSLARQRNEKLFF | TGTGCCAGCAGCTTAGCTAGACAGAGAAATGAAAAACTGTTTTTT | TRBV7-2 | once | TRBJ1-4 | NA
CASSLVGYEQYF | TGCGCCAGCAGCTTGGTTGGGTACGAGCAGTACTTC | TRBV5-1 | few | TRBJ2-7 | NA
CASSLAGQGRNGELFF | TGTGCCAGCAGCTTAGCCGGACAGGGAAGGAACGGGGAGCTGTTTTTT | TRBV7-9 | NA | TRBJ2-2 | TRBD1
CAWSGRGETQYF | TGTGCCTGGAGTGGTAGGGGGGAGACCCAGTACTTC | TRBV30 | NA | TRBJ2-5 | NA
CASSFDRPPWLRAF | TGTGCCAGCAGCTTTGACAGGCCGCCATGGCTTAGGGCCTTC | TRBV6-2/TRBV6-3 | once | TRBJ1-2 | NA
CASSLGGRASYNEQFF | TGTGCCAGCAGTTTAGGTGGGAGGGCATCCTACAATGAGCAGTTCTTC | TRBV28 | NA | TRBJ2-1 | TRBD2
CASSLVQGNTEAFF | TGTGCCAGCAGCTTAGTACAGGGGAACACTGAAGCTTTCTTT | TRBV7-9 | once | TRBJ1-1 | NA
CASSKFRQDNLEHGYTF | TGTGCCAGCAGTAAATTTCGGCAGGATAACCTCGAACATGGCTACACCTTC | TRBV13 | NA | TRBJ1-2 | NA
CASSLPWLEAYNEQFF | TGCGCCAGCAGTCTCCCGTGGCTAGAGGCTTACAATGAGCAGTTCTTC | TRBV23-1 | once | TRBJ2-1 | NA
CASSQPGTGSGWLDYGYTF | TGCGCCAGCAGCCAACCCGGGACAGGCTCGGGATGGCTAGACTATGGCTACACCTTC | TRBV4-1 | NA | TRBJ1-2 | TRBD1
CASRIQRDTGELFF | TGTGCCAGCAGGATTCAGCGGGACACCGGGGAGCTGTTTTTT | TRBV19 | NA | TRBJ2-2 | NA
CASSIVSPGNTIYF | TGTGCCAGTAGTATTGTGAGCCCTGGAAACACCATATATTTT | TRBV19 | NA | TRBJ1-3 | NA
CASSDRQGINSPLHF | TGTGCCAGCAGCGATCGACAGGGTATTAATTCACCCCTCCACTTT | TRBV9 | NA | TRBJ1-6 | TRBD1
CASSKWVRGGDEQYF | TGTGCCAGCAGCAAATGGGTACGGGGGGGGGACGAGCAGTACTTC | TRBV4-2 | NA | TRBJ2-7 | TRBD2
CASSQDLGGAANEKLFF | TGTGCCAGCAGCCAAGATCTAGGGGGCGCAGCTAATGAAAAACTGTTTTTT | TRBV4-2 | NA | TRBJ1-4 | TRBD1
CASSPGHTNTEAFF | TGCGCCAGCAGCCCGGGACACACGAACACTGAAGCTTTCTTT | TRBV5-1 | NA | TRBJ1-1 | NA
CASSPGPGGQNTEAFF | TGTGCCAGCTCACCAGGGCCAGGGGGACAGAACACTGAAGCTTTCTTT | TRBV18 | NA | TRBJ1-1 | TRBD1
CSVRGQGHEQYF | TGCAGCGTCAGAGGACAGGGCCACGAGCAGTACTTC | TRBV29-1 | once | TRBJ2-7 | TRBD1
CATSDRGLNTDTQYF | TGTGCCACCAGTGACCGGGGACTAAACACAGATACGCAGTATTTT | TRBV24-1 | NA | TRBJ2-3 | TRBD2
CASSPGRNRGSGEQYF | TGTGCCAGCTCACCAGGGAGAAACAGGGGGTCGGGAGAGCAGTACTTC | TRBV18 | NA | TRBJ2-7 | TRBD1
CASSLQSGGRAPYETQYF | TGTGCCAGCAGCTTGCAAAGTGGCGGGAGGGCCCCATATGAGACCCAGTACTTC | TRBV7-9 | NA | TRBJ2-5 | TRBD2
CATSVSGGSYNEQFF | TGTGCCACCAGTGTTTCGGGAGGCTCCTACAATGAGCAGTTCTTC | TRBV24-1 | once | TRBJ2-1 | TRBD2
CASSQEGQGSYNEQFF | TGCGCCAGCAGCCAAGAAGGCCAGGGGTCGTACAATGAGCAGTTCTTC | TRBV4-3 | NA | TRBJ2-1 | NA
CASSFGSTGELFF | TGCGCCAGCAGCTTCGGCAGCACCGGGGAGCTGTTTTTT | TRBV5-1 | NA | TRBJ2-2 | NA
CASSLLGTGQGNTIYF | TGTGCCAGCAGCTTACTGGGGACAGGGCAAGGAAACACCATATATTTT | TRBV7-9 | NA | TRBJ1-3 | TRBD1
CASSASTSGNEQFF | TGTGCCAGCAGCGCATCGACTAGCGGAAATGAGCAGTTCTTC | TRBV11-3 | once | TRBJ2-1 | TRBD2
CASSQDEAGSSYNEQFF | TGTGCCAGCAGCCAAGACGAAGCGGGAAGCTCCTACAATGAGCAGTTCTTC | TRBV4-2 | NA | TRBJ2-1 | TRBD2
CASRKGPYNEQFF | TGTGCCAGCAGGAAGGGTCCTTACAATGAGCAGTTCTTC | TRBV6-5 | NA | TRBJ2-1 | NA
CASSARTGGRLVQFF | TGTGCCAGCAGCGCCCGGACAGGGGGCCGTCTTGTGCAGTTCTTC | TRBV6-5 | few | TRBJ2-1 | TRBD1
CAWSIRQGVEKLFF | TGTGCCTGGAGTATACGCCAGGGGGTTGAAAAACTGTTTTTT | TRBV30 | NA | TRBJ1-4 | TRBD1
CAFDPEQGSYGYTF | TGTGCCTTTGACCCGGAACAGGGTTCCTATGGCTACACCTTC | TRBV30 | NA | TRBJ1-2 | NA
CASSFGRGRGNQPQHF | TGTGCCAGCAGTTTTGGGAGGGGCAGGGGCAATCAGCCCCAGCATTTT | TRBV28 | NA | TRBJ1-5 | NA
CAWSVMGDKVDTIYF | TGTGCCTGGAGTGTAATGGGGGACAAGGTGGACACCATATATTTT | TRBV30 | NA | TRBJ1-3 | NA
CASSSKETQYF | TGTGCCAGCAGTTCCAAAGAGACCCAGTACTTC | TRBV6-6 | NA | TRBJ2-5 | NA
CASSSSGTSRGYTF | TGTGCCAGTAGTTCTTCCGGGACATCTCGGGGCTACACCTTC | TRBV19 | NA | TRBJ1-2 | NA
CASSQELADTQYF | TGCGCCAGCAGCCAAGAATTAGCAGATACGCAGTATTTT | TRBV4-3 | NA | TRBJ2-3 | NA
CASSPRAGLDGYTF | TGTGCCAGCAGCCCCCGGGCGGGGCTCGATGGCTACACCTTC | TRBV3-1/TRBV3-2 | NA | TRBJ1-2 | NA
CASSVGVSGFSGANVLTF | TGTGCCAGCAGCGTAGGGGTTTCGGGATTCTCTGGGGCCAACGTCCTGACTTTC | TRBV7-9 | NA | TRBJ2-6 | NA
CARGTPNSPLHF | TGTGCCCGCGGGACACCAAATTCACCCCTCCACTTT | TRBV30 | few | TRBJ1-6 | NA
CASRKPDARIYGYTF | TGTGCCAGTAGAAAGCCCGACGCTAGGATCTATGGCTACACCTTC | TRBV2 | NA | TRBJ1-2 | NA
CASSPGQGEKLFF | TGTGCCAGCAGCCCCGGACAGGGGGAAAAACTGTTTTTT | TRBV7-2 | once | TRBJ1-4 | TRBD1
CASSASGTTDTQYF | TGCGCCAGCAGTGCTAGCGGGACCACAGATACGCAGTATTTT | TRBV5-1 | NA | TRBJ2-3 | TRBD2
CATSDLGQGSSTDTQYF | TGTGCCACCAGTGATTTGGGGCAGGGAAGTAGCACAGATACGCAGTATTTT | TRBV24-1 | NA | TRBJ2-3 | NA